This T cell receptor (beta chain) was observed in a study of T cell responses to AZD1222 COVID-19 vaccine. J lost 5 bases, V lost 5 bases, and 9 bases had no gene match. Germline V gene sequence: CDR1 SNHLY, CDR2 FYNNEI. The CDR3 contains 16 residues. Some clones are missing from TCRdb's copy, which holds only in-frame ones; the method was immunoSEQ multiplex PCR. Found here are some 200,000 clones, roughly 90% of them singletons; the top ten hold nearly 3.5%. Details on this clone: Antigen unknown.

Study results and caveats: The span of vaccine-associated CD4 TCRs extended across spike, with dominance at 160-218 and 743-854.

This sequence originates from an adult who received the AZD1222 COVID-19 vaccine. The chain couples TRBV2 to TRBJ2-5, with 12 bases matching TRBD2. The material was peripheral blood, obtained 28 days after the second AZD1222 dose. The CDR3 DNA sequence: TGTGCCAGCAGTCCTCGACTAGCGGGAGACGGTGAGACCCAGTACTTC. Protein product: CASSPRLAGDGETQYF. Combining the CDR3 with reference TRBV2 and TRBJ2-5 gives the whole variable domain EPEVTQTPSHQVTQMGQEVILRCVPISNHLYFYWYRQILGQKVEFLVSFYNNEISEKSEIFDDQFSVERPDGSNFTLKIRSTKLEDSAMYFCASSPRLAGDGETQYFGPGTRLLVL.